This TCR beta chain was identified during a study of blood T cell repertoires in COVID-19. Study details: Acute and convalescent COVID-19 samples came from the United States, Italy and Spain. In each case, the material was cDNA or gDNA derived from T cells, B-cell-depleted T cells, or PBMCs.

Patients of the Seattle cohort, enrolled during active infection, were followed longitudinally. Per the original methods: From reference gene primer amplification, estimates of nucleated cell counts were derived. This table comes from immunoSEQ multiplex PCR, and its TCRdb copy is limited to in-frame clones, with some not included. V, J and clone size are taken as reported in that table, and D and trimming were inferred from the DNA itself. The table has under 200,000 clones, about 87% seen once. Per the germline V gene, CDR1 is SGHNT and CDR2 is YYREEE (reference sequence). The CDR3 sequence is 17 residues long. V dropped 0 bases and J dropped 0; count of bases not matched to a gene: 6.

The specimen sequenced was peripheral blood. The chain employs TRBV5-4 and TRBJ2-3; 8 nucleotides agree with TRBD2. The clonotype was recovered from an elderly woman with COVID-19, enrolled during active disease. DNA of the CDR3: TGTGCCAGCAGCTTGGTTGTTAGCGGGGCTAGCACAGATACGCAGTATTTT. Protein: CASSLVVSGASTDTQYF.